This T cell receptor beta chain was profiled in a study of T-cell reconstitution after alpha-beta-depleted transplantation in children. Study conclusions and caveats: The main origin of T-cell counts and diversity one year after transplant was newly produced T cells.

Preparing the TCRbeta library involved the use of unique molecular identifiers. Via MiXCR, TCRdb re-called the PCR reads, giving one row per CDR3 protein. The sample shows approximately 980,000 distinct CDR3 sequences, roughly 29% of them seen only once. Notes on this clonotype: The antigen is not known.

Germline trimming cut 0 bases from V and 4 bases from J; bases unmatched to any gene: 5. CDR1 DFQATT and CDR2 SNEGSKA come from the germline V gene (reference sequence). The CDR3 length is 14 residues. The receptor's source is a boy younger than two who had a stem cell transplant for SCID, so the T cells may come from the graft donor. The J gene is TRBJ2-7, the V gene TRBV20-1; 8 bases agree with TRBD2. The input for sequencing was PBMCs, mostly from graft donor cells, taken 360 days after TCRalphabeta/CD19-depleted stem cell transplant. CDR3 sequence (DNA): TGCAGTGCTAGAGATGGGCGGGGGGAATACGAGCAGTACTTC. Protein product: CSARDGRGEYEQYF.